This passage covers 8 T cell receptor beta chains from one sample sequenced in a study of blood T cell repertoires in COVID-19. Assay used: immunoSEQ multiplex PCR; TCRdb lists only in-frame clones, some missing. The table shows 200,000 to 250,000 clones, with around nine tenths occurring only once. Sequenced input: PBMCs or T cells enriched from blood (not recorded which). Source of these receptors: a man younger than 45 who had recovered from COVID-19.

This rearrangement joins TRBV5-1 to TRBJ1-2; D is undetermined. CDR1 is SGHRS, CDR2 YFSETQ, per germline. The CDR3 runs to 15 residues. The V end lost 4 bases, the J end lost 0 bases, and 13 bases lay between the germline ends. The CDR3 sequence: CASSPEHGANYGYTF. CDR3 in DNA: TGCGCCAGCAGCCCGGAGCACGGTGCTAACTATGGCTACACCTTC.

This clone was recorded once. The genes are TRBV4-1 and TRBJ1-6; TRBD1 might be the D (5 bases). This CDR3 spans 15 amino acids. The germline V and J ends were trimmed by 1 base and 9 bases, with 13 bases remaining between them. Germline V CDR1 and CDR2: MGHRA, YSYEKL. The chain's CDR3 is CASSQVGGIGSPLHF. The CDR3 DNA reads as TGCGCCAGCAGCCAAGTGGGGGGGATTGGTTCACCCCTCCACTTT.

CDR3 sequence reads: CASTLGGGTLGRGYTF. The CDR3 coding sequence is TGTGCCAGCACACTTGGGGGAGGAACCCTTGGTAGAGGCTACACCTTC. The chain uses TRBV5-6 and TRBJ1-2, with D possibly TRBD1 on 5 matching bases. V was trimmed by 6 bases and J by 8 bases, leaving 26 bases between them. The germline CDR1 and CDR2 sequences are SGHDT and YYEEEE. The CDR3 has 16 residues.

The chain carries TRBV10-3 and TRBJ2-5; possibly TRBD1 for D (6 bases). Between the trimmed V and J ends, which lost 10 bases and 4 bases, there was a span of 22 bases. The CDR3 length is 15 residues. Per the germline V gene, CDR1 is ENHRY and CDR2 is SYGVKD. The CDR3: CATTRERGNRETQYF. CDR3 in DNA: TGTGCCACCACAAGGGAAAGGGGGAACCGAGAGACCCAGTACTTC.

The chain links TRBV11-2 to TRBJ1-1; D unresolved. The germline CDR1 and CDR2 sequences are SGHAT and FQNNGV. The CDR3 consists of 18 residues. V shed 0 bases and J shed 4 bases, with 21 bases lying between them. The CDR3 sequence: CASSLEYSEETLGTEAFF. The CDR3 nucleotides read TGTGCCAGCAGCTTAGAATATTCTGAGGAAACGCTGGGCACTGAAGCTTTCTTT.

This chain joins TRBV30 and TRBJ2-4; the D gene is possibly TRBD2 (5 bases). This CDR3 region has 14 residues. The germline CDR1 and CDR2 sequences are GTSNPN and SVGIG (reference sequence). The V end was cut by 3 bases, the J end by 0 bases, with 9 bases between. The DNA of the CDR3 is TGTGCCTGGAGCTATGGACTAGCCAAAAACATTCAGTACTTC. Amino acid sequence: CAWSYGLAKNIQYF.

The J gene is TRBJ2-7, the V gene TRBV5-1; TRBD1 is a possible D gene (6 bases). The CDR3 extends over 15 amino acids. Germline CDR1 reads SGHRS; CDR2 reads YFSETQ. V shed 0 bases and J shed 2 bases, with 12 bases lying between them. The CDR3 DNA follows: TGCGCCAGCAGCTTGGGGTCAGGGGCCCCCTACGAGCAGTACTTC. Encoded protein: CASSLGSGAPYEQYF.

The V gene is TRBV29-1, the J gene TRBJ2-1; 10 nucleotides agree with TRBD2. The CDR3 has 13 residues. From germline, CDR1 is SQVTM and CDR2 ANQGSEA. Trimming at V came to 7 bases and at J to 5 bases, leaving 5 bases not matched to a gene. In nucleotides, the CDR3 is TGCAGCGGCCTAGCGGGGGCCCACAATGAGCAGTTCTTC. Protein sequence: CSGLAGAHNEQFF.